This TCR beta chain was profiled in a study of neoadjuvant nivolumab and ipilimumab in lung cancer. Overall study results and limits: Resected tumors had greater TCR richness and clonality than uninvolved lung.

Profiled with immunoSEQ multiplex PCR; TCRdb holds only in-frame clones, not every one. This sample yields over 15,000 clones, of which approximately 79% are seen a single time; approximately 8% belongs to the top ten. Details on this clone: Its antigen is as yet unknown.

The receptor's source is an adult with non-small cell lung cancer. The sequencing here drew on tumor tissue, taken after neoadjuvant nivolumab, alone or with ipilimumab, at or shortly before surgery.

Written as DNA, the CDR3 is TGTGCCAGCAGCCAAGTTGGGGACGGCGGCCGAGATACGCAGTATTTT. This encodes CASSQVGDGGRDTQYF. The rearrangement uses TRBV4-2 and TRBJ2-3; D is perhaps TRBD1 or TRBD2 (5 bases each). Germline-derived CDR1 and CDR2 are LGHNA and YNFKEQ. Trimming shortened V by 1 base and J by 5 bases, and 16 bases separated the two germline ends. This CDR3 region has 16 residues.